This T cell receptor (beta chain) was retrieved from a study of Ad26.COV2.S vaccination and SARS-CoV-2 variants. About the research overall: In the COV1001 trial, the donor was in the Ad26.COV2.S arm. Recipients of Ad26.COV2.S got it intramuscularly, once or twice 56 days apart.

CDR3 length: 12 amino acids. Per the germline V gene, CDR1 is SGHNT and CDR2 is YYREEE (reference sequence). With 1 base removed from V and 5 bases from J, the gap between germline ends came to 6 bases. The protocol was immunoSEQ multiplex PCR, while the TCRdb copy is restricted to in-frame clones and leaves out a portion. Found here are 440,000 or so clones, 90% of them singletons; the top ten hold about 4.4%. Described treatment: around 19 received Ad26.COV2.S at low or high dose, single or two shots; about 5 received placebo; per-sample allocation not given. Specimen acquisition occurred on day 63 following the initial vaccine or placebo injection. Vaccine was an Ad26 vector expressing Wuhan-strain SARS-CoV-2 spike.

The J gene is TRBJ1-2, the V gene TRBV5-4, with D tentatively TRBD1 (6 bases). The receptor comes from a person aged 18-65 years who received the Ad26.COV2.S COVID-19 vaccine or a placebo. The sample was peripheral blood, taken in a trial of Ad26.COV2.S vaccine versus placebo. As DNA, the CDR3 is TGTGCCAGCAGCTTGAGGGGGTATGGCTACACCTTC. Translating it yields CASSLRGYGYTF.